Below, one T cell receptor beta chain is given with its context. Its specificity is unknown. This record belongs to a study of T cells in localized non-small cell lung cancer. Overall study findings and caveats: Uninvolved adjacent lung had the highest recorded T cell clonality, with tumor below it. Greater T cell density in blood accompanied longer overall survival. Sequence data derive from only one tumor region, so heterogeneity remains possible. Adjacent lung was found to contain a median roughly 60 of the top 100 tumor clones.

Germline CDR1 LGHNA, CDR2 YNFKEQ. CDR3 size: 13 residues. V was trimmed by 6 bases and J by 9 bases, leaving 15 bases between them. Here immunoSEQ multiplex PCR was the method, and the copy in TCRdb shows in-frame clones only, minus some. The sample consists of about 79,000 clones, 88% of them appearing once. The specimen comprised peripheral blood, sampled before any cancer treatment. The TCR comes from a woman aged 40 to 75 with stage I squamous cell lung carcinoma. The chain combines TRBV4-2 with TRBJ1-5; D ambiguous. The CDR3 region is CASSPGIGRPQHF. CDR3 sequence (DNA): TGTGCCAGCAGTCCCGGCATTGGGCGGCCCCAGCATTTT.